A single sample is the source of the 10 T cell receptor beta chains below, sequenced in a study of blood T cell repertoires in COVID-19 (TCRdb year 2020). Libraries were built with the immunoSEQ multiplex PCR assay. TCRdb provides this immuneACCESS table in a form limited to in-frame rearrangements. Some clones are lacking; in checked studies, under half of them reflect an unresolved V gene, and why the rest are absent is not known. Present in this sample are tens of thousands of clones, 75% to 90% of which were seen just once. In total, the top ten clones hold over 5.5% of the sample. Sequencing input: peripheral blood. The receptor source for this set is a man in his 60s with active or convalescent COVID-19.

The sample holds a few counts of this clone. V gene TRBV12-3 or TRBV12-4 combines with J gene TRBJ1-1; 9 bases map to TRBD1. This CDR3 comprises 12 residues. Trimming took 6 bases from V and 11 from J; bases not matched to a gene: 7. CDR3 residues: CASRQLDRGAFF. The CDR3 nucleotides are TGTGCCAGCAGACAACTGGACAGGGGTGCTTTCTTT.

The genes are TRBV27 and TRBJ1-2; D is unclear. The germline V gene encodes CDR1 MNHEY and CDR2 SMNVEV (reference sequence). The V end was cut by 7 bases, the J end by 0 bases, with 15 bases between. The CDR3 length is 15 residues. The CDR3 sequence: CASTPQPYPNYGYTF. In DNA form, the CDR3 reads TGTGCCAGCACCCCACAGCCGTACCCTAACTATGGCTACACCTTC.

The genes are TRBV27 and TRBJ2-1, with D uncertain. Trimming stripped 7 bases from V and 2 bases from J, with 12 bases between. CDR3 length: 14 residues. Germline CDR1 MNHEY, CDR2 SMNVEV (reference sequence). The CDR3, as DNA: TGTGCCAGCACCCCACGGCAGGCCTACAATGAGCAGTTCTTC. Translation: CASTPRQAYNEQFF.

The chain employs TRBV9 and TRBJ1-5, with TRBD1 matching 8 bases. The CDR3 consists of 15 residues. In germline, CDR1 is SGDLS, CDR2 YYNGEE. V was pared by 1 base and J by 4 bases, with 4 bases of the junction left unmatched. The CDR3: CASSVTGGPNQPQHF. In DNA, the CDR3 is TGTGCCAGCAGCGTAACAGGGGGTCCTAATCAGCCCCAGCATTTT.

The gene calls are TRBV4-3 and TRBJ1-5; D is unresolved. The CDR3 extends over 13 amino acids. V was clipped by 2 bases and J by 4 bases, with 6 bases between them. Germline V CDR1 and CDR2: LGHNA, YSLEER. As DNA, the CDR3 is TGCGCCAGCAGCCAACAGAAGAATCAGCCCCAGCATTTT. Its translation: CASSQQKNQPQHF.

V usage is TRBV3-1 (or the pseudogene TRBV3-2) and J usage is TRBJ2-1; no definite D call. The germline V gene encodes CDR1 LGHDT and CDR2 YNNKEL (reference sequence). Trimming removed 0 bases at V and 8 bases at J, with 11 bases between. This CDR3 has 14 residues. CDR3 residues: CASSQDVDSDEQFF. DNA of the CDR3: TGTGCCAGCAGCCAAGATGTAGACTCTGATGAGCAGTTCTTC.

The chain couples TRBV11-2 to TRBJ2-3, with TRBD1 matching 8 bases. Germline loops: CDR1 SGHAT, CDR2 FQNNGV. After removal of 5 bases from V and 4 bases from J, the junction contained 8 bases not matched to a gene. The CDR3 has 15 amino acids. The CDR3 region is CASSVNRGYSDTQYF. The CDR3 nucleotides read TGTGCCAGCAGCGTGAACAGGGGGTACTCAGATACGCAGTATTTT.

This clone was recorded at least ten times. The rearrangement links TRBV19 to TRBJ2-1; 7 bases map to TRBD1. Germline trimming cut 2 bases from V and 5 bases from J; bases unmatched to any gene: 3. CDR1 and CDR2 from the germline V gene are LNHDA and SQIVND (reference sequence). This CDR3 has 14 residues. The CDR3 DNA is TGTGCCAGTAGTATATGGGGACAGAACAATGAGCAGTTCTTC. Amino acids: CASSIWGQNNEQFF.

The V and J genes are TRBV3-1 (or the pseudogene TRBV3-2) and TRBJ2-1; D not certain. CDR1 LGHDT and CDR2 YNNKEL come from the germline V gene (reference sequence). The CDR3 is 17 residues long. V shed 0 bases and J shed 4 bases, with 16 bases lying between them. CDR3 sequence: CASSQDSFVVGYNEQFF. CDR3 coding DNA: TGTGCCAGCAGCCAAGACTCCTTCGTAGTCGGGTACAATGAGCAGTTCTTC.

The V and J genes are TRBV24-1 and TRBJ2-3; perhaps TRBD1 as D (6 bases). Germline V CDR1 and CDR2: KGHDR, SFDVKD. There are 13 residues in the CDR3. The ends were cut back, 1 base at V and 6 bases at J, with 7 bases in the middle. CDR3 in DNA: TGTGCCACCAGTGATTTTCAGGGGGATACGCAGTATTTT. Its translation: CATSDFQGDTQYF.